This paragraph covers one TCR beta chain sequence. The data derive from a study of blood T cell repertoires in COVID-19. Germline lookup yields CDR1 SGHAT and CDR2 FQNNGV. The CDR3 extends over 15 amino acids. V lost 4 bases and J lost 7, with 20 bases in between. Per the authors' pipeline: Amplification of reference gene primers provided the estimated nucleated cell counts. Clones were read by immunoSEQ multiplex PCR, and TCRdb kept only the in-frame ones, dropping some. Clone size and V and J calls were adopted from that table, with D and trimming inferred from the DNA. The table shows 210,000 or so clones, with 88% occurring only once.

The chain has TRBV11-2 and TRBJ2-7; perhaps TRBD1 as D (5 bases). Sequencing used peripheral blood. The clonotype originates from a man younger than 30 with active or convalescent COVID-19. CDR3 coding DNA: TGTGCCAGCAGCTCCCCCCAAGGGGCGCTTGGGGAGCAGTACTTC. It translates to CASSSPQGALGEQYF.